These 5 T cell receptor beta chains share one sample of origin, sequenced in a study of blood T cells in healthy people across ages. Primed by a sample-barcoded 5' primer and a J-beta primer mix, a second PCR proceeded for about 7 to 12 cycles. MiXCR was run by TCRdb on the 5' RACE reads, yielding one entry per CDR3 protein. Among 1.5 million or so distinct CDR3 sequences listed, about 42% were seen once. What was sequenced was blood. The receptors here all came from a woman aged 18-29 years in good health.

The chain is built from TRBV12-3 or TRBV12-4 and TRBJ2-7; tentatively, D is TRBD1 or TRBD2 (5 bases each). Trimming took 6 bases from V and 2 from J, leaving 14 bases between them. CDR3 length: 14 residues. The CDR3 sequence is CASSIRDPPYEQYF. The CDR3 bases are TGTGCCAGCAGCATCAGGGACCCCCCCTACGAGCAGTACTTC.

The chain combines TRBV7-2 with TRBJ2-7; TRBD2 aligns across 8 bases. Germline CDR1 reads SGHTA; CDR2 reads FQGNSA. The J segment lost 7 bases and the V segment lost 2 bases, leaving 10 bases of the junction unmatched. CDR3 length: 15 amino acids. The CDR3 protein is CASSLYSGTYNEQYF. The DNA for the CDR3 is TGTGCCAGCAGCTTATATAGCGGGACGTACAATGAGCAGTACTTC.

This clonotype was observed once. The chain combines TRBV2 with TRBJ2-3; a weak D match, TRBD1 (5 bases). Looked up from germline, CDR1 is SNHLY and CDR2 is FYNNEI. Trimming cost V 6 bases and J 3 bases, with 13 bases left between them. The CDR3 contains 14 residues. The DNA of the CDR3 is TGTGCCAGCAGCCTCAGGGTGGATACAGATACGCAGTATTTT. It is translated as CASSLRVDTDTQYF.

The rearrangement links TRBV25-1 to TRBJ2-7; D is possibly TRBD2 (5 bases). The better agreement between TRBJ2-5 and the DNA end casts doubt on the J call. Germline V lookup: CDR1 MGHDK, CDR2 SYGVNS. The CDR3 is 16 amino acids. CDR3 sequence: CASSEHGIPSRETQYF. CDR3 bases: TGTGCCAGCAGTGAACACGGGATACCTTCACGGGAGACCCAGTACTTC.

The rearrangement joins TRBV29-1 to TRBJ2-7, with TRBD2 identical over 8 bases. With V trimmed by 0 bases and J by 5 bases, 9 bases remained unmatched. The CDR3 runs 15 residues. CDR1 is SQVTM and CDR2 is ANQGSEA in the germline V gene. CDR3 coding DNA: TGCAGCGTTGAAGAGACGAGCGGGAGCAACAACGAGCAGTACTTC. Its protein product is CSVEETSGSNNEQYF.